Each of the 14 T cell receptor beta chains below was sequenced from the same sample in a study of cytomegalovirus exposure and HLA in healthy donors. Assay used: immunoSEQ multiplex PCR; TCRdb lists only in-frame clones, some missing. The sample yields 71,000 or so clones, 85% to 95% seen once. Sequenced material: PBMCs. These receptors all stem from a woman between 18 and 30 years old in good health and CMV-seronegative.

As concerns this clone: The sample holds other DNA sequences that translate to the same CDR3. The CDR3 loop is CASSLGGPEAFF. CDR3 nucleotide sequence: TGTGCCAGCAGCTTGGGGGGCCCTGAAGCTTTCTTT. The chain joins TRBV5-6 to TRBJ1-1, with D tentatively TRBD1 (5 bases). Trimming took 0 bases from V and 6 from J, leaving 6 bases between them. The CDR3 is 12 amino acids. Germline V gene lookup returns CDR1 SGHDT and CDR2 YYEEEE.

The chain joins TRBV19 to TRBJ1-2; 7 bases line up with TRBD1. V lost 7 bases and J lost 4; bases outside the gene matches: 6. The CDR3 is 13 amino acids. Germline assignment: CDR1 LNHDA and CDR2 SQIVND (reference sequence). CDR3 in amino acids: CASNDRELYGYTF. The CDR3 DNA follows: TGTGCCAGTAATGACAGGGAGCTCTATGGCTACACCTTC.

The chain uses TRBV4-3 and TRBJ2-6, with a possible D match to TRBD1 (5 bases). Germline lookup yields CDR1 LGHNA and CDR2 YSLEER. CDR3 size: 17 residues. V lost 1 base to trimming and J lost 3 bases, with 13 bases between them. As DNA, the CDR3 is TGCGCCAGCAGCCAAGTAGGTTCGCAGGGTGGGGCCAACGTCCTGACTTTC. Its translation: CASSQVGSQGGANVLTF.

The V call is TRBV7-2, the J call TRBJ2-5, with D hard to call. The CDR3 runs 12 residues. V shed 1 base and J shed 6 bases, with 6 bases lying between them. CDR1 SGHTA and CDR2 FQGNSA come from the germline V gene. The chain's CDR3 is CASSLETQTQYF. DNA of the CDR3: TGTGCCAGCAGCTTAGAGACACAGACCCAGTACTTC. Using reference TRBV7-2 and TRBJ2-5 for the parts outside the CDR3, the full variable domain is GAGVSQSPSNKVTEKGKDVELRCDPISGHTALYWYRQSLGQGLEFLIYFQGNSAPDKSGLPSDRFSAERTGGSVSTLTIQRTQQEDSAVYLCASSLETQTQYFGPGTRLLVL.

This clone was seen just once. The CDR3 bases are TGTGCCAGCAGTTTGACGGGAGGCCGCGAGCAGTACTTC. It specifies CASSLTGGREQYF. The chain couples TRBV27 to TRBJ2-7; TRBD2 agrees at 7 bases. V was clipped by 3 bases and J by 6 bases; unmatched bases: 5. The length of the CDR3 is 13 residues. The germline gives CDR1 MNHEY, CDR2 SMNVEV (reference sequence).

V and J are TRBV5-6 and TRBJ2-3; weak D call: TRBD2 (6 bases). Germline lookup yields CDR1 SGHDT and CDR2 YYEEEE. Trimming left V 4 bases short and J 2 bases short, with 14 bases between. The CDR3 loop spans 15 amino acids. CDR3: CASSEVLAVTDTQYF. CDR3 sequence (DNA): TGTGCCAGCAGCGAGGTACTAGCAGTCACAGATACGCAGTATTTT.

The chain uses TRBV30 and TRBJ2-1; 12 positions agree with TRBD2. Germline V lookup: CDR1 GTSNPN, CDR2 SVGIG (reference sequence). Trimming took 8 bases from V and 8 from J; bases not matched to a gene: 4. This CDR3 contains 12 residues. CDR3 nucleotide sequence: TGTGCCATGACTAGCGGGAGTGATGAGCAGTTCTTC. The encoded protein is CAMTSGSDEQFF.

V is TRBV2 and J is TRBJ1-5, with D perhaps matching TRBD1 (5 bases). V lost 8 bases to trimming and J lost 9 bases, with 14 bases between them. The CDR3 spans 12 residues. Germline assignment: CDR1 SNHLY and CDR2 FYNNEI. The CDR3 region is CASGGGDGPQHF. The CDR3 nucleotides are TGTGCCAGCGGTGGGGGAGATGGGCCCCAGCATTTT.

J is TRBJ2-7 and V is TRBV7-2; 8 bases map to TRBD2. Germline V gene sequence: CDR1 SGHTA, CDR2 FQGNSA. The junction had 3 bases not matched to a gene; V was cut back by 1 base and J by 4 bases. This CDR3 is 14 amino acids long. CDR3 region: CASSLGGGLYEQYF. The CDR3 DNA sequence: TGTGCCAGCAGCTTAGGCGGGGGGTTATACGAGCAGTACTTC.

About this clone itself: Other DNA sequences in this specimen translate into the identical CDR3. The chain couples TRBV2 to TRBJ2-3; 13 nucleotides match TRBD2. Germline-derived CDR1 and CDR2 are SNHLY and FYNNEI. This CDR3 has 17 amino acids. With 6 bases clipped from V and 4 bases from J, the junction kept 10 bases outside the gene matches. The CDR3 DNA reads as TGTGCCAGCAGACGACTAGCGGGAGGAGATGGGGCAGATACGCAGTATTTT. It is translated as CASRRLAGGDGADTQYF.

The gene calls are TRBV6-5 and TRBJ2-4, with D uncertain. Per the germline V gene, CDR1 is MNHEY and CDR2 is SVGAGI. The length of the CDR3 is 13 residues. Trimming took 6 bases from V and 6 from J, leaving 12 bases between them. The CDR3 here is CASSPVLGNIQYF. DNA of the CDR3: TGTGCCAGCAGCCCTGTACTCGGAAACATTCAGTACTTC.

CDR3 sequence reads: CASSESRVGSMNTEAFF. The DNA for the CDR3 is TGCGCCAGCAGTGAGTCGAGGGTCGGCAGCATGAACACTGAAGCTTTCTTT. The chain employs TRBV10-1 and TRBJ1-1; D unresolved. CDR3 size: 17 residues. Germline assignment: CDR1 WNHNN and CDR2 SYGVQD (reference sequence). Between the trimmed V and J ends, which lost 0 bases and 0 bases, there was a span of 14 bases.

This sequence joins TRBV19 and TRBJ2-7; weak D call: TRBD2 (5 bases). The V gene lost 3 bases and the J gene lost 0 bases, with 12 bases spanning the gap. This CDR3 is built from 15 residues. Germline assignment: CDR1 LNHDA and CDR2 SQIVND (reference sequence). The DNA for the CDR3 is TGTGCCAGTAGTATTACCCAAGGGAGCTCCTACGAGCAGTACTTC. This gives the protein CASSITQGSSYEQYF.

The chain employs TRBV4-1 and TRBJ2-1; 9 nucleotides align to TRBD2. V lost 1 base to trimming and J lost 6 bases; unmatched junction nucleotides: 7. The CDR3 consists of 16 residues. Germline V gene sequence: CDR1 MGHRA, CDR2 YSYEKL. The CDR3 here is CASSQGGGRGRNEQFF. CDR3 bases: TGCGCCAGCAGCCAAGGGGGCGGGAGGGGACGCAATGAGCAGTTCTTC.